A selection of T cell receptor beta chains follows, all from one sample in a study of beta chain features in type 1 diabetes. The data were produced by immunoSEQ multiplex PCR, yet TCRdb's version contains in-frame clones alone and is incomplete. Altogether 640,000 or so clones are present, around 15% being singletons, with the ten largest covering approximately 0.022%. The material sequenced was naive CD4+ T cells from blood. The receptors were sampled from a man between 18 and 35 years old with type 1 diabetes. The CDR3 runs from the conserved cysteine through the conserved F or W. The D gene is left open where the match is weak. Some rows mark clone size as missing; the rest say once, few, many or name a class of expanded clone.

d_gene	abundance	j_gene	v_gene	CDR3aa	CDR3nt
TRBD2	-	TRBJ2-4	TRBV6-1	CASSEGGGTKNIQYF	TGTGCCAGCAGTGAGGGCGGGGGGACCAAAAACATTCAGTACTTC
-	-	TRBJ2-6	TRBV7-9	CASSLRGSGANVLTF	TGTGCCAGCAGCTTAAGAGGCTCTGGGGCCAACGTCCTGACTTTC
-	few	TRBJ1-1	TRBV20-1	CSADRPVEAFF	TGCAGTGCTGATCGACCAGTGGAAGCTTTCTTT
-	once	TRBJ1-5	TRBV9	CASSVDPGAPEGSQHF	TGTGCCAGCAGCGTAGACCCAGGAGCTCCTGAGGGGTCCCAGCATTTT
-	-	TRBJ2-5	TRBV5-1	CASSLVAGAETQYF	TGCGCCAGCAGCTTGGTTGCGGGGGCGGAGACCCAGTACTTC
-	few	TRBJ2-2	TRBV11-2	CASSLVAGVNTGELFF	TGTGCCAGCAGCTTAGTCGCCGGGGTGAACACCGGGGAGCTGTTTTTT
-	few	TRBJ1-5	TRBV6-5	CASSYSGGSNQPQHF	TGTGCCAGCAGTTACTCGGGTGGTAGCAATCAGCCCCAGCATTTT
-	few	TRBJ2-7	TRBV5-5	CASSLSSPKQYF	TGTGCCAGCAGCTTGAGCTCCCCCAAGCAGTACTTC
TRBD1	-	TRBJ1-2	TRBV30	CAWSSGQGGVGYTF	TGTGCCTGGAGTTCCGGACAGGGGGGAGTTGGCTACACCTTC
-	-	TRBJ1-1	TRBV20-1	CSARGDTEAFF	TGCAGTGCTAGAGGCGACACTGAAGCTTTCTTT
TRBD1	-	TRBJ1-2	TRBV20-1	CSPGQNYGYTF	TGCAGTCCGGGACAGAACTATGGCTACACCTTC
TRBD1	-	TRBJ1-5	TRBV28	CASSSGQGARQPQHF	TGTGCCAGCAGTTCAGGACAGGGGGCTCGTCAGCCCCAGCATTTT
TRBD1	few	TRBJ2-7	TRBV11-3	CASSTRQGPDEQYF	TGTGCCAGCAGCACTCGACAGGGTCCCGACGAGCAGTACTTC
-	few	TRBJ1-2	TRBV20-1	CSLGRNYGYTF	TGCAGTTTGGGCCGGAACTATGGCTACACCTTC
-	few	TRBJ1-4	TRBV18	CASSPVLANAGNEKLFF	TGTGCCAGCTCACCAGTGTTGGCCAATGCGGGTAATGAAAAACTGTTTTTT
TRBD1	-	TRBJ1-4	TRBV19	CASSIGYPGQSYF	TGTGCCAGTAGTATCGGATATCCGGGACAGAGTTATTTT
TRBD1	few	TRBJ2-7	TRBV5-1	CASSDGQVYSYEQYF	TGCGCCAGCAGCGACGGACAGGTCTACTCCTACGAGCAGTACTTC
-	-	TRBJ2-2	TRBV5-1	CASSLDPDTGELFF	TGCGCCAGCAGCTTGGATCCGGACACCGGGGAGCTGTTTTTT
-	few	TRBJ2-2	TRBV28	CASSILQGPGELFF	TGTGCCAGCAGTATTCTACAGGGTCCCGGGGAGCTGTTTTTT
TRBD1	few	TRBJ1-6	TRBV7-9	CASSPKGQGGSPLHF	TGTGCCAGCAGCCCAAAGGGACAGGGAGGCTCACCCCTCCACTTT
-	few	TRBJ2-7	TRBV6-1	CASSANYEQYF	TGTGCCAGCAGCGCAAACTACGAGCAGTACTTC
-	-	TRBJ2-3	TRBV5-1	CASSLRDTDTQYF	TGCGCCAGCAGCTTGAGGGACACAGATACGCAGTATTTT
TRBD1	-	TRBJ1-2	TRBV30	CAWTRGIGGYTF	TGTGCCTGGACCAGGGGGATTGGCGGCTACACCTTC
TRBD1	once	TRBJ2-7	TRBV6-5	CASRQQGVSSYEQYF	TGTGCCAGCAGGCAACAGGGGGTAAGCTCCTACGAGCAGTACTTC
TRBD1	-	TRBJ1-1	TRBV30	CAWSAHRGRTEAFF	TGTGCCTGGAGTGCCCACAGGGGGAGGACTGAAGCTTTCTTT
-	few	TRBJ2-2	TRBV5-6	CASSLGIGSKNTGELFF	TGTGCCAGCAGCTTGGGTATAGGTAGCAAGAACACCGGGGAGCTGTTTTTT
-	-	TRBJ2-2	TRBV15	CATSRDEGPTGELFF	TGTGCCACCAGCAGAGATGAGGGACCTACCGGGGAGCTGTTTTTT
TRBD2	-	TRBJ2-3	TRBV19	CASSIAAGEDTQYF	TGTGCCAGTAGTATAGCTGCGGGGGAGGATACGCAGTATTTT
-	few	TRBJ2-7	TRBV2	CASSVGGDEQYF	TGTGCCAGCAGTGTAGGGGGAGACGAGCAGTACTTC
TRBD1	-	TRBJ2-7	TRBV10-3	CAISESRTGSSTYEQYF	TGTGCCATCAGTGAGTCTAGGACAGGGAGTAGCACCTACGAGCAGTACTTC
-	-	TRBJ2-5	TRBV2	CASSYQETQYF	TGTGCCAGCAGTTACCAAGAGACCCAGTACTTC
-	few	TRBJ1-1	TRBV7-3	CASSLRGRNTEAFF	TGTGCCAGCAGCTTGAGGGGGAGGAACACTGAAGCTTTCTTT
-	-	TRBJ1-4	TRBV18	CASSPGAGERKLFF	TGTGCCAGCTCACCAGGGGCAGGGGAGAGAAAACTGTTTTTT
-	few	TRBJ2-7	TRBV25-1	CATSSSGYEQYF	TGTGCCACCAGCTCCAGCGGCTACGAGCAGTACTTC